The clone carrying this T cell receptor (beta chain) has more than one count but fewer than ten. The data were produced by immunoSEQ multiplex PCR, yet TCRdb's version contains in-frame clones alone and is incomplete. The sample holds about 60,000 clones, about 92% seen once. These data come from a study of T cell changes during pregnancy in multiple sclerosis. CDR1 and CDR2 from the germline V gene are SGHTA and FQGNSA. Trimming took off 1 base at V and 8 bases at J, with 12 bases between the two ends. The CDR3 spans 14 residues. This rearrangement joins TRBV7-2 to TRBJ2-4; the D gene is possibly TRBD1 (6 bases). This TCR was recovered from a female donor with multiple sclerosis, enrolled in a pregnancy study. The source material was peripheral blood, sampled in the first trimester of pregnancy. The DNA of the CDR3 is TGTGCCAGCAGCTTAGGGGGGCGGCGGGACATTCAGTACTTC. Protein: CASSLGGRRDIQYF.